Following are 29 T cell receptor beta chains from one sample sequenced in a study of cytomegalovirus exposure and HLA in healthy donors. The study ran its PCR with 60 Vbeta and 13 Jbeta primers. Produced via immunoSEQ multiplex PCR; TCRdb's table is partial and in-frame only. This table holds 90,000 to 120,000 clones, 60% to 80% found once. The sequenced sample was PBMCs. The receptors were gathered from a man aged 60 to 69 in good health and CMV-seropositive.

The rearrangement uses TRBV18 and TRBJ2-5; the match to TRBD2 covers 7 bases. Germline V gene sequence: CDR1 KGHSH, CDR2 LQKENI. V gave up 3 bases and J gave up 1 base; unmatched junction bases: 5. CDR3 size: 15 residues. The CDR3 DNA reads as TGTGCCAGCTCACCCGCGGCTAGCGGCCAAGAGACCCAGTACTTC. Translation: CASSPAASGQETQYF.

This clone was seen a handful of times. The rearrangement joins TRBV7-9 to TRBJ1-6, with 9 bases aligning to TRBD1. In germline, CDR1 is SEHNR, CDR2 FQNEAQ (reference sequence). With V trimmed by 5 bases and J by 5 bases, 4 bases remained unmatched. This CDR3 comprises 15 residues. The CDR3 DNA follows: TGTGCCAGCAGCAGGGGACAGGGCGATAATTCACCCCTCCACTTT. Protein sequence: CASSRGQGDNSPLHF.

The chain joins TRBV6-1 to TRBJ1-1; possibly TRBD1 for D (6 bases). Trimming cost V 0 bases and J 1 base, with 15 bases left between them. This CDR3 contains 17 residues. Germline V gene data show CDR1 as MNHNS and CDR2 as SASEGT. Here the CDR3 DNA reads TGTGCCAGCAGTGAAGCTTGGACGCGGGGGGCGAACACTGAAGCTTTCTTT. Amino acid sequence: CASSEAWTRGANTEAFF.

The chain has TRBV27 and TRBJ2-5; 9 bases fit TRBD1. The J call is uncertain, as TRBJ2-7 better fits the DNA end. CDR3 length: 15 residues. Germline-derived CDR1 and CDR2 are MNHEY and SMNVEV (reference sequence). The CDR3 nucleotides read TGTGCCAGCAGTACCTGGGGACAGGGCTCCTACGAGCAGTACTTC. This encodes CASSTWGQGSYEQYF.

In this sample, this clone turned up a few times. This chain connects TRBV5-4 to TRBJ2-7; D call uncertain. V dropped 7 bases and J dropped 4 bases, with 12 bases sitting between them. The CDR3 totals 12 residues. CDR1 and CDR2 from the germline V gene are SGHNT and YYREEE (reference sequence). In nucleotides, the CDR3 is TGTGCCAGCTCCGAAGGAGCATACGAGCAGTACTTC. As protein: CASSEGAYEQYF.

This sequence joins TRBV27 and TRBJ1-5; the D gene is possibly TRBD1 (5 bases). Germline CDR1 is MNHEY and CDR2 is SMNVEV (reference sequence). CDR3 length equals 15 residues. With 5 bases removed from V and 2 bases from J, the gap between germline ends came to 13 bases. CDR3 amino acids: CASSPAGKGNQPQHF. DNA for the CDR3: TGTGCCAGCAGTCCCGCAGGGAAAGGCAATCAGCCCCAGCATTTT.

This rearrangement joins TRBV19 to TRBJ2-3; D is unclear. There are 13 residues in the CDR3. Trimming stripped 0 bases from V and 3 bases from J, with 4 bases between. Germline CDR1 reads LNHDA; CDR2 reads SQIVND (reference sequence). CDR3 amino acids: CASSIDPTDTQYF. The CDR3 bases are TGTGCCAGTAGTATAGATCCGACAGATACGCAGTATTTT.

The CDR3 loop is CASSPLTGTGLETQYF. The CDR3 nucleotides are TGTGCCAGCTCACCACTTACCGGGACAGGGTTAGAGACCCAGTACTTC. This chain uses TRBV18 with TRBJ2-5; 9 bases align to TRBD1. Germline V gene data show CDR1 as KGHSH and CDR2 as LQKENI. This CDR3 has 16 residues. V lost 1 base and J lost 4; bases outside the gene matches: 7.

The chain combines TRBV7-9 with TRBJ2-1, with D possibly matching TRBD1 (5 bases). Germline lookup yields CDR1 SEHNR and CDR2 FQNEAQ (reference sequence). Between the trimmed V and J ends, which lost 3 bases and 3 bases, there was a span of 12 bases. The CDR3 is 15 residues long. This CDR3 reads CASSFVDSYYNEQFF. CDR3 bases: TGTGCCAGCAGCTTTGTAGACAGTTACTACAATGAGCAGTTCTTC.

The genes are TRBV14 and TRBJ1-3, with a weak D call TRBD1 (6 bases). Trimming stripped 0 bases from V and 0 bases from J, with 15 bases between. In germline, CDR1 is SGHDN, CDR2 FVKESK. The CDR3 has 18 residues. The CDR3 spells CASSQDQAAGVSGNTIYF. CDR3 sequence (DNA): TGTGCCAGCAGCCAAGATCAGGCAGCAGGGGTCTCTGGAAACACCATATATTTT.

This rearrangement joins TRBV6-5 to TRBJ2-1; 12 positions agree with TRBD2. Germline assignment: CDR1 MNHEY and CDR2 SVGAGI. J was trimmed by 7 bases and V by 3 bases; bases with no gene match: 7. The CDR3 is 16 amino acids. CDR3 residues: CASSYGGLAGLNEQFF. DNA of the CDR3: TGTGCCAGCAGTTATGGAGGACTAGCGGGGTTAAATGAGCAGTTCTTC.

This chain links TRBV6-5 with TRBJ1-2, with a possible D match to TRBD1 (6 bases). Germline values: CDR1 MNHEY, CDR2 SVGAGI. The CDR3 is 15 amino acids. V lost 6 bases, J lost 6 bases, and 20 bases lay in between. CDR3 DNA: TGTGCCAGCAGCCTCGCCGGCGGGAGGGGGAATGGCTACACCTTC. It specifies CASSLAGGRGNGYTF.

This clone was observed many times. CDR3 sequence (DNA): TGTGCCATGGCCGGGACTAGCGGGGGGGCCGTCAGTGAGCAGTTCTTC. It codes for CAMAGTSGGAVSEQFF. The chain carries TRBV10-3 and TRBJ2-1, with TRBD2 matching 16 bases. The trim removed 9 bases at V and 9 bases at J, leaving 11 bases unmatched. Germline V CDR1 and CDR2: ENHRY, SYGVKD. The CDR3 spans 16 residues.

This chain uses TRBV6-6 with TRBJ2-5; D may be TRBD1 (5 bases). Trimming removed 6 bases from V and 2 bases from J, with 10 bases in between. CDR1 is MNHNY, CDR2 SVGAGI, per germline (reference sequence). This CDR3 region has 13 residues. CDR3 sequence: CASSMTVQETQYF. CDR3 DNA sequence: TGTGCCAGCAGCATGACAGTACAAGAGACCCAGTACTTC.

The chain is built from TRBV5-4 and TRBJ2-7, with 7 bases that match TRBD1. The germline CDR1 and CDR2 sequences are SGHNT and YYREEE (reference sequence). This CDR3 spans 14 amino acids. Trimming at V came to 5 bases and at J to 2 bases, leaving 7 bases not matched to a gene. CDR3 DNA sequence: TGTGCCAGCAGGAGAGGGGACAGACCCTACGAGCAGTACTTC. The encoded protein is CASRRGDRPYEQYF.

The chain has TRBV28 and TRBJ1-2; unclear D gene. V lost 5 bases and J lost 0, with 13 bases in between. This CDR3 has 15 amino acids. Germline CDR1 reads MDHEN; CDR2 reads SYDVKM. This CDR3 is CASSPRGGSNYGYTF. The CDR3 region has the DNA TGTGCCAGCAGTCCCCGGGGAGGGTCTAACTATGGCTACACCTTC.

The rearrangement joins TRBV9 to TRBJ2-5; TRBD1 might be the D (6 bases). The germline CDR1 and CDR2 sequences are SGDLS and YYNGEE. Trimming stripped 4 bases from V and 4 bases from J, with 17 bases between. The CDR3 extends over 15 amino acids. CDR3 amino acids: CASSPPTGLAETQYF. The CDR3, as DNA: TGTGCCAGCAGCCCGCCCACAGGGTTAGCAGAGACCCAGTACTTC.

CDR3 in amino acids: CASGTGLREQYF. The CDR3, as DNA: TGTGCCAGCGGAACAGGGCTGAGGGAGCAGTACTTC. The chain carries TRBV27 and TRBJ2-7; tentative D call: TRBD1 (6 bases). The V end lost 8 bases, the J end lost 7 bases, and 15 bases lay between the germline ends. The CDR3 sequence is 12 residues long. Germline assignment: CDR1 MNHEY and CDR2 SMNVEV (reference sequence).

This chain joins TRBV2 and TRBJ2-5, with 7 bases fitting TRBD1. The length of the CDR3 is 13 residues. The J segment lost 3 bases and the V segment lost 9 bases, leaving 7 bases of the junction unmatched. The germline gives CDR1 SNHLY, CDR2 FYNNEI. The CDR3 coding sequence is TGTGCCAGTCTAGGGGGCAGGGAAGAGACCCAGTACTTC. Its translation: CASLGGREETQYF.

This chain joins TRBV5-4 and TRBJ2-5; TRBD2 aligns across 9 bases. This CDR3 is 16 amino acids long. With V trimmed by 2 bases and J by 5 bases, 10 bases remained unmatched. Germline lookup yields CDR1 SGHNT and CDR2 YYREEE (reference sequence). The CDR3 reads CASSFSGGGAYETQYF. CDR3 in DNA: TGTGCCAGCAGCTTTTCGGGCGGGGGGGCTTATGAGACCCAGTACTTC.

CDR3 protein: CASSLVPAGGLETQYF. CDR3 bases: TGCGCCAGCAGCTTGGTGCCAGCGGGGGGGCTAGAGACCCAGTACTTC. This chain uses TRBV5-1 with TRBJ2-5; 10 nucleotides line up with TRBD2. Germline-derived CDR1 and CDR2 are SGHRS and YFSETQ. V lost 0 bases to trimming and J lost 4 bases; unmatched junction nucleotides: 6. This CDR3 is 16 amino acids long.

The chain combines TRBV6-1 with TRBJ2-7; TRBD2 agrees at 10 bases. After removal of 4 bases from V and 2 bases from J, the junction contained 5 bases not matched to a gene. CDR3 length: 15 amino acids. Germline values: CDR1 MNHNS, CDR2 SASEGT. CDR3 residues: CASSGLAGAAYEQYF. The CDR3 bases are TGTGCCAGCAGTGGGCTAGCGGGGGCTGCCTACGAGCAGTACTTC.

This chain joins TRBV7-2 and TRBJ1-6; no reliable D call. CDR3 length: 16 amino acids. Germline loops: CDR1 SGHTA, CDR2 FQGNSA. Between the trimmed V and J ends, which lost 5 bases and 6 bases, there was a span of 17 bases. CDR3 protein: CASSPRPGGSNSPLHF. The CDR3, as DNA: TGTGCCAGCAGCCCCCGTCCGGGAGGAAGTAATTCACCCCTCCACTTT.

CDR3 sequence (DNA): TGTGCCAGCATTCAGCCGGGGAGGTATGGCTACACCTTC. Amino acids: CASIQPGRYGYTF. This sequence joins TRBV28 and TRBJ1-2; no reliable D call. V lost 7 bases and J lost 5, with 14 bases in between. Germline CDR1 is MDHEN and CDR2 is SYDVKM. The CDR3 sequence is 13 residues long.

V and J are TRBV9 and TRBJ2-5; 7 bases agree with TRBD1. Trimming removed 2 bases from V and 7 bases from J; junction bases left unmatched: 11. The germline V gene has CDR1 SGDLS and CDR2 YYNGEE. The CDR3 length is 15 residues. This CDR3 reads CASSVSYDRVVTQYF. The CDR3 DNA follows: TGTGCCAGCAGCGTCTCGTACGACAGGGTGGTGACCCAGTACTTC.

This sequence joins TRBV7-3 and TRBJ2-3; no firm D call. With 5 bases removed from V and 1 base from J, the gap between germline ends came to 7 bases. Germline V gene data show CDR1 as SGHTA and CDR2 as FQGTGA. The CDR3 runs 13 residues. The CDR3 spells CASSPRGTDTQYF. The CDR3 region has the DNA TGTGCCAGCAGCCCCCGGGGCACAGATACGCAGTATTTT.

This clone was counted a few times. J is TRBJ1-1 and V is TRBV4-3; maybe TRBD1 (6 bases). Germline assignment: CDR1 LGHNA and CDR2 YSLEER. The CDR3 sequence is 15 residues long. V was cut by 4 bases and J by 4 bases, with 16 bases left in between. CDR3 nucleotides: TGCGCCAGCAGCCCAACAGGGCCCCCGGGCACTGAAGCTTTCTTT. Amino acids: CASSPTGPPGTEAFF.

The V gene is TRBV4-2, the J gene TRBJ2-7, with 8 bases lining up with TRBD1. V was clipped by 1 base and J by 4 bases; unmatched bases: 12. The CDR3 is 17 amino acids. Germline CDR1 is LGHNA and CDR2 is YNFKEQ. CDR3 in DNA: TGTGCCAGCAGCCAAGGAGCCGGGACAGGAAGGGGGTACGAGCAGTACTTC. Encoded protein: CASSQGAGTGRGYEQYF.

The rearrangement uses TRBV7-2 and TRBJ2-3; TRBD2 is a possible D gene (6 bases). Between the trimmed V and J ends, which lost 5 bases and 4 bases, there was a span of 16 bases. The CDR3 is made up of 15 amino acids. The germline V gene encodes CDR1 SGHTA and CDR2 FQGNSA. The CDR3 DNA follows: TGTGCCAGCAGCGTATTTCTGGGGGGTCCAGATACGCAGTATTTT. It codes for CASSVFLGGPDTQYF. Based on the CDR3 plus reference TRBV7-2 and TRBJ2-3, the full variable domain is GAGVSQSPSNKVTEKGKDVELRCDPISGHTALYWYRQSLGQGLEFLIYFQGNSAPDKSGLPSDRFSAERTGGSVSTLTIQRTQQEDSAVYLCASSVFLGGPDTQYFGPGTRLTVL.